These T cell receptor beta chains were read from a single sample in a study of blood T cell repertoires in COVID-19. Profiling relied on immunoSEQ multiplex PCR, and the TCRdb table lists in-frame clones only, not all of them. The sample carries more than 200,000 clones, approximately 86% recorded once. Input material: peripheral blood. The origin of the receptors is a man in his thirties or forties with active or convalescent COVID-19. Each CDR3 is given with its conserved first and last residue. Each record gives: V gene, J gene, D gene, clone size, CDR3 DNA, CDR3 protein. The D gene is left open where the match is weak. Only part of the rows carry a size: once, few, many, or a class if the clone is expanded.

TRBV6-5,TRBJ2-5,.,.,TGTGCCAGCACCGAAGTTATGCGGGCAAAAGAGACCCAGTACTTC,CASTEVMRAKETQYF
TRBV9,TRBJ2-2,.,.,TGTGCCAGCAGCGCTACCGGGGAGCTGTTTTTT,CASSATGELFF
TRBV29-1,TRBJ1-2,TRBD1,.,TGCAGCGTTTCGAGGACAGGAGCCACCTATGGCTACACCTTC,CSVSRTGATYGYTF
TRBV25-1,TRBJ2-7,TRBD1,.,TGTGCCAGCAGCGGACAGGGGGTATCCTCCTACGAGCAGTACTTC,CASSGQGVSSYEQYF
TRBV19,TRBJ2-7,TRBD1,.,TGTGCCACTTCGAGACAGGGCCGGAGCGAGCAGTACTTC,CATSRQGRSEQYF
TRBV5-5,TRBJ1-3,.,.,TGTGCCAGCAGCTTAGTAAGCAGACATGGAAACACCATATATTTT,CASSLVSRHGNTIYF
TRBV11-3,TRBJ2-1,TRBD2,once,TGTGCCAGCAGCTTAGGCGGGGGGGCCTACAATGAGCAGTTCTTC,CASSLGGGAYNEQFF
TRBV4-1,TRBJ2-3,.,.,TGCGCCACAACGGGGAGCACAGATACGCAGTATTTT,CATTGSTDTQYF
TRBV5-1,TRBJ2-5,TRBD2,.,TGCGCCAGCAGCTTGGCCGGGGCGGGGGGCGCTGAGACCCAGTACTTC,CASSLAGAGGAETQYF
TRBV2,TRBJ2-1,.,.,TGTGCCAGCAGCGTAACGGGCCCCGCAGGGTCGAATGAGCAGTTCTTC,CASSVTGPAGSNEQFF
TRBV5-6,TRBJ2-1,.,few,TGTGCCAGCAGCCCTGGGGGGAACTACAATGAGCAGTTCTTC,CASSPGGNYNEQFF
TRBV5-1,TRBJ2-3,.,.,TGCGCCAGCAGTCTGGAGGGTGGTGCAGGGCCCACAGATACGCAGTATTTT,CASSLEGGAGPTDTQYF
TRBV4-1,TRBJ1-5,.,.,TGCGCCAGCAGCCAAGTATGGGGGGGCAGTCAGCCCCAGCATTTT,CASSQVWGGSQPQHF
TRBV7-2,TRBJ2-5,TRBD2,.,TGTGCCAGCAGCGCGACTAGCGAGGTGGGGGAGACCCAGTACTTC,CASSATSEVGETQYF
TRBV6-6,TRBJ2-2,TRBD1,.,TGTGCCAGCAGTTACACAGGGACAGCTCCTACCGGGGAGCTGTTTTTT,CASSYTGTAPTGELFF
TRBV5-6,TRBJ2-5,.,.,TGTGCCAGCAGCTTGAGAGGAGCGGAGGAGACCCAGTACTTC,CASSLRGAEETQYF
TRBV30,TRBJ2-7,TRBD2,.,TGTGCCTGGAACCACAAGACTAGCGGGGAATACGAGCAGTACTTC,CAWNHKTSGEYEQYF
TRBV6-1,TRBJ2-1,.,.,TGTGCCAGCAGTGAAGACAGGAGAAAAAACAATGAGCAGTTCTTC,CASSEDRRKNNEQFF
TRBV30,TRBJ2-7,TRBD1,.,TGTGCCTGGAGGGCCAGGGGGAAAGGCTACGAGCAGTACTTC,CAWRARGKGYEQYF
TRBV5-6,TRBJ1-1,TRBD1,.,TGTGCCAGCAGCGCAGACAGGGGGGAGAACACTGAAGCTTTCTTT,CASSADRGENTEAFF
TRBV4-1,TRBJ2-1,.,few,TGCGCCAGCAGCCAAGACCCCCTGAATGAGCAGTTCTTC,CASSQDPLNEQFF
TRBV10-1,TRBJ1-1,.,.,TGCGCCAGCAGTGACCAGTTGACGAGGGCTCAAGCTTTCTTT,CASSDQLTRAQAFF
TRBV6-2/TRBV6-3,TRBJ1-1,.,once,TGTGCCAGCAGTTCGGGGGTCCCCACTGAAGCTTTCTTT,CASSSGVPTEAFF
TRBV6-5,TRBJ1-2,TRBD1,.,TGTGCCAGCAGTTACACGGGACAGGGGGCGGGCTACACCTTC,CASSYTGQGAGYTF
TRBV6-6,TRBJ2-7,.,.,TGTGCCAGCAGTTACAAGGGGTGGTACGAGCAGTACTTC,CASSYKGWYEQYF
TRBV5-1,TRBJ2-7,.,.,TGCGCCAGCAGCCCGACGACAGTTAGCTCCTACGAGCAGTACTTC,CASSPTTVSSYEQYF
TRBV7-9,TRBJ2-3,TRBD1,.,TGTGCCAGCAACCTCAGCCCAGGACAGGGGGAAGATACGCAGTATTTT,CASNLSPGQGEDTQYF
TRBV7-9,TRBJ1-2,.,.,TGTGCCAGCAGCTTAACTTATGACAGCATCTATGGTGGCTACACCTTC,CASSLTYDSIYGGYTF
TRBV3-1/TRBV3-2,TRBJ1-6,TRBD1,.,TGTGCCAGCAGCCGGGACAGCTTTAATTCACCCCTCCACTTT,CASSRDSFNSPLHF
TRBV2,TRBJ2-5,.,.,TGTGCCAGCATGACTAGTCTCGGGACCCAGTACTTC,CASMTSLGTQYF
TRBV7-2,TRBJ2-5,.,.,TGTGCCAGCAGCTCGTTAAATGGGGGCAGGTACGCCCAGTACTTC,CASSSLNGGRYAQYF
TRBV5-1,TRBJ1-2,TRBD1,.,TGCGCCAGCAGCCAACTCGACAGGGATAATGGCTACACCTTC,CASSQLDRDNGYTF
TRBV27,TRBJ1-1,.,.,TGTGCCAGCATTTCGGTTCAGTGGGCGAACACTGAAGCTTTCTTT,CASISVQWANTEAFF
TRBV9,TRBJ2-7,.,.,TGTGCCAGCAGCGTAGTTCCTGCCTACGAGCAGTACTTC,CASSVVPAYEQYF
TRBV19,TRBJ1-1,TRBD1,.,TGTGCCAGTAGGCCTACGACAGGGCCGGGGGCTGAAGCTTTCTTT,CASRPTTGPGAEAFF
TRBV30,TRBJ2-7,TRBD1,.,TGTGCCTGGAGTCGAACTGCAGGGGGATACGAGCAGTACTTC,CAWSRTAGGYEQYF
TRBV19,TRBJ1-1,TRBD1,.,TGTGCCAGTAGTATACAAGGGACAGGACTGAACACTGAAGCTTTCTTT,CASSIQGTGLNTEAFF
TRBV14,TRBJ2-1,TRBD1,.,TGTGCCAGCAATGACAGGGGGCCGGGATACAATGAGCAGTTCTTC,CASNDRGPGYNEQFF
TRBV4-3,TRBJ1-5,.,.,TGCGCCAGCAGCGCAGAGCCCAGGGTCGATCAGCCCCAGCATTTT,CASSAEPRVDQPQHF
TRBV5-6,TRBJ1-1,TRBD1,few,TGTGCCAGCAGCTCAATTTCAGGGGGCACTGAAGCTTTCTTT,CASSSISGGTEAFF
TRBV9,TRBJ2-5,TRBD2,.,TGTGCCAGCAGCACTCTAGCGGGGCAAGAGACCCAGTACTTC,CASSTLAGQETQYF
TRBV29-1,TRBJ1-1,TRBD1,.,TGCAGCGTTGAAGACAGAGCGACAGGGTATAACACTGAAGCTTTCTTT,CSVEDRATGYNTEAFF
TRBV6-9,TRBJ1-1,.,many,TGTGCCAGCAGCCCGAAACAGGGATTCTCTGCCACTGAAGCTTTCTTT,CASSPKQGFSATEAFF
TRBV5-1,TRBJ1-2,.,.,TGCGCCAGCAGCTTGGAGGCCAGGAATACCTATGGCTACACCTTC,CASSLEARNTYGYTF
TRBV7-9,TRBJ2-1,.,.,TGTGCCAGCAGCCCAAAAGGGACACGCTCCTACAATGAGCAGTTCTTC,CASSPKGTRSYNEQFF
TRBV7-6,TRBJ1-5,TRBD1,.,TGTGCCAGCAGCACCCTGACAGGGGAAAGACATCAGCCCCAGCATTTT,CASSTLTGERHQPQHF
TRBV7-2,TRBJ2-1,.,.,TGTGCCAGCAGAGAACCACTAGTCAATGAGCAGTTCTTC,CASREPLVNEQFF
TRBV7-9,TRBJ2-7,TRBD2,.,TGTGCCAGCGGGACTAGCGGGGGGGCCTTCATCGAGCAGTACTTC,CASGTSGGAFIEQYF
TRBV5-1,TRBJ2-7,.,.,TGCGCCAGCAGAGCTACAGGGTCGGGCTACGAGCAGTACTTC,CASRATGSGYEQYF